The 30 T cell receptor beta chains reported below all come from one sample, sequenced in a study of response to subunit inactivated influenza vaccine. TCRdb re-derived calls from the RT-PCR reads in MiXCR, one entry per CDR3 protein. Of about 780,000 distinct CDR3 sequences in the sample, around 20% were seen once. The material sequenced was PBMCs from blood, taken roughly 5 days after vaccination. These receptors were taken from a man aged 50 to 59 who received an inactivated influenza vaccine.

This clonotype was seen only a few times. The V call is TRBV11-2, the J call TRBJ2-3; D possibly uses TRBD1 or TRBD2 (5 bases each). Deletions cut 0 bases from V and 9 bases from J, with 13 bases between. Per the germline V gene, CDR1 is SGHAT and CDR2 is FQNNGV. The CDR3 runs 14 residues. In DNA form, the CDR3 reads TGTGCCAGCAGCTTAGATCAGGGACGGGCCACGCAGTATTTT. Protein: CASSLDQGRATQYF.

This clonotype has a handful of counts. This rearrangement joins TRBV12-3 or TRBV12-4 to TRBJ2-5, with D possibly being TRBD2 (6 bases). V shed 3 bases and J shed 5 bases, with 13 bases lying between them. This CDR3 has 14 residues. CDR3 amino acids: CASSFVSGGETQYF. The DNA for the CDR3 is TGTGCCAGCAGTTTTGTTTCCGGGGGTGAGACCCAGTACTTC.

This clonotype was seen more than once but under ten times. This chain connects TRBV7-6 to TRBJ2-7; 9 nucleotides match TRBD2. CDR1 SGHVS and CDR2 FNYEAQ come from the germline V gene. This CDR3 spans 15 amino acids. The J segment lost 4 bases and the V segment lost 5 bases, leaving 9 bases of the junction unmatched. CDR3 coding DNA: TGTGCCAGCAGCCCCGACCGCAGCGGGGGGTACGAGCAGTACTTC. Translated, it gives CASSPDRSGGYEQYF.

Worth noting for this clonotype: Being one base from a much bigger clone, this may be a read error. The gene calls are TRBV20-1 and TRBJ2-7; 12 bases fit TRBD1. This CDR3 spans 15 amino acids. Per the germline V gene, CDR1 is DFQATT and CDR2 is SNEGSKA (reference sequence). The CDR3 coding sequence is TGCTGTGCACCCCCGGGACAGGGGGCTACCTACGAGCAGTACTTC. It codes for CCAPPGQGATYEQYF.

This chain uses TRBV28 with TRBJ2-7, with 9 bases matching TRBD2. The CDR3 has 16 amino acids. V was pared by 6 bases and J by 0 bases, with 9 bases of the junction left unmatched. CDR1 and CDR2 (germline): MDHEN, SYDVKM. CDR3 residues: CASSLLAGSFSYEQYF. DNA for the CDR3: TGTGCCAGCAGCCTCCTAGCGGGATCCTTCTCCTACGAGCAGTACTTC.

J is TRBJ2-2 and V is TRBV10-3; D is perhaps TRBD1 (7 bases). The CDR3 covers 15 residues. The germline V gene encodes CDR1 ENHRY and CDR2 SYGVKD. The V end lost 3 bases, the J end lost 5 bases, and 13 bases lay between the germline ends. CDR3 residues: CAISEAGGQTGELFF. The CDR3 DNA reads as TGTGCCATCAGTGAAGCAGGGGGGCAGACCGGGGAGCTGTTTTTT.

This clonotype appeared a few times. V and J are TRBV7-9 and TRBJ2-3, with TRBD1 matching 9 bases. The germline V gene has CDR1 SEHNR and CDR2 FQNEAQ (reference sequence). Trimming removed 5 bases from V and 4 bases from J; junction bases left unmatched: 7. This CDR3 contains 15 residues. CDR3 amino acids: CASSRRDREADTQYF. The CDR3 nucleotides read TGTGCCAGCAGCCGCCGGGACAGGGAGGCAGATACGCAGTATTTT.

This rearrangement joins TRBV6-2 or TRBV6-3 to TRBJ2-3; D remains ambiguous. There are 14 residues in the CDR3. Trimming shortened V by 6 bases and J by 6 bases, and 16 bases separated the two germline ends. In germline, CDR1 is MNHEY, CDR2 SVGEGT. The CDR3 coding sequence is TGTGCCAGCAGACCTTCCCGATCTTTGGATACGCAGTATTTT. Its protein is CASRPSRSLDTQYF.

The chain is built from TRBV20-1 and TRBJ2-3, with 9 positions matching TRBD2. This CDR3 spans 12 amino acids. Germline CDR1 is DFQATT and CDR2 is SNEGSKA (reference sequence). CDR3 loop: CKCSGSPDTQYF. The CDR3, as DNA: TGCAAGTGTAGCGGGAGCCCAGATACGCAGTATTTT.

The CDR3 loop is CASSLRSSRGRNEQFF. In DNA form, the CDR3 reads TGTGCCAGCAGCCTTAGGTCGAGCAGGGGGCGGAATGAGCAGTTCTTC. J is TRBJ2-1 and V is TRBV7-2; 8 bases agree with TRBD1. The ends lost 5 bases at V and 7 bases at J; junction bases unmatched: 13. The CDR3 has 16 amino acids. Germline V gives CDR1 SGHTA, CDR2 FQGNSA.

This clonotype came up a few times. The chain has TRBV9 and TRBJ2-3, with a tentative D call TRBD1 (6 bases). The germline V gene encodes CDR1 SGDLS and CDR2 YYNGEE. CDR3 length: 14 residues. V was trimmed by 3 bases and J by 2 bases, leaving 10 bases between them. The CDR3 sequence: CASSAGQTTDTQYF. The CDR3, as DNA: TGTGCCAGCAGCGCTGGACAGACCACAGATACGCAGTATTTT.

This clonotype has a handful of counts. The rearrangement joins TRBV7-9 to TRBJ1-2; 9 positions agree with TRBD1. This CDR3 comprises 14 residues. Per the germline V gene, CDR1 is SEHNR and CDR2 is FQNEAQ (reference sequence). The J segment lost 7 bases and the V segment lost 5 bases, leaving 8 bases of the junction unmatched. The CDR3, as DNA: TGTGCCAGCAGCACCGGGACAGGGCAAGTTGGCTACACCTTC. It codes for CASSTGTGQVGYTF.

This clonotype has more than one count but fewer than ten. The J gene is TRBJ1-1, the V gene TRBV20-1; a weak D match, TRBD1 (6 bases). This CDR3 spans 12 amino acids. Germline CDR1 DFQATT, CDR2 SNEGSKA (reference sequence). V was cut by 3 bases and J by 6 bases, with 11 bases left in between. For the CDR3, the DNA is TGCAGTGCTAGTAGGGGGAGGGCTGAAGCTTTCTTT. Protein sequence: CSASRGRAEAFF.

V usage is TRBV29-1 and J usage is TRBJ1-1; unclear D gene. Trimming left V 5 bases short and J 0 bases short, with 7 bases between. The CDR3 has 12 residues. Germline V CDR1 and CDR2: SQVTM, ANQGSEA. The CDR3 is CSVSLMNTEAFF. The CDR3 region has the DNA TGCAGCGTTTCCCTAATGAACACTGAAGCTTTCTTT. Full variable domain (outside the CDR3, taken from reference TRBV29-1 and TRBJ1-1): SAVISQKPSRDICQRGTSLTIQCQVDSQVTMMFWYRQQPGQSLTLIATANQGSEATYESGFVIDKFPISRPNLTFSTLTVSNMSPEDSSIYLCSVSLMNTEAFFGQGTRLTVV.

In nucleotides, the CDR3 is TGTGCCAGCAGCCCCGGACTAGAAATTCAGTACTTC. Encoded protein: CASSPGLEIQYF. The J gene is TRBJ2-4, the V gene TRBV7-2, with 7 bases fitting TRBD2. CDR3 size: 12 residues. V shed 5 bases and J 10 bases; nucleotides not matched to a gene: 5. Looked up from germline, CDR1 is SGHTA and CDR2 is FQGNSA.

This clonotype was seen a handful of times. The chain carries TRBV29-1 and TRBJ2-1; TRBD2 might be the D (6 bases). The CDR3 runs to 13 residues. Deletions cut 7 bases from V and 7 bases from J, with 17 bases between. Germline V lookup: CDR1 SQVTM, CDR2 ANQGSEA. CDR3 nucleotide sequence: TGCAGCGGGAGGGTGGCGTTCGGGAATGAGCAGTTCTTC. Protein sequence: CSGRVAFGNEQFF.

This sequence joins TRBV2 and TRBJ2-7; the D gene is possibly TRBD2 (5 bases). V lost 4 bases and J lost 2, with 12 bases in between. Germline V lookup: CDR1 SNHLY, CDR2 FYNNEI. The CDR3 has 14 amino acids. DNA for the CDR3: TGTGCCAGCAGTGGATCAAGCGGAACCTACGAGCAGTACTTC. Amino acid sequence: CASSGSSGTYEQYF. Together with reference TRBV2 and TRBJ2-7, the CDR3 gives the full variable domain: EPEVTQTPSHQVTQMGQEVILRCVPISNHLYFYWYRQILGQKVEFLVSFYNNEISEKSEIFDDQFSVERPDGSNFTLKIRSTKLEDSAMYFCASSGSSGTYEQYFGPGTRLTVT.

This chain joins TRBV4-2 and TRBJ1-1; 9 positions agree with TRBD1. The V segment lost 2 bases and the J segment 0 bases; nucleotides outside the gene matches: 4. The length of the CDR3 is 16 residues. The germline V gene has CDR1 LGHNA and CDR2 YNFKEQ. The CDR3 DNA is TGTGCCAGCAGCCAAACAGGGGGCTTAATGAACACTGAAGCTTTCTTT. Its protein is CASSQTGGLMNTEAFF.

This clonotype was seen a few times. V is TRBV20-1 and J is TRBJ2-2, with D possibly being TRBD2 (6 bases). Trimming stripped 3 bases from V and 7 bases from J, with 18 bases between. Germline assignment: CDR1 DFQATT and CDR2 SNEGSKA (reference sequence). This CDR3 is built from 15 residues. CDR3 sequence reads: CSARKLAGWDGELFF. In DNA form, the CDR3 reads TGCAGTGCTAGGAAACTAGCCGGGTGGGACGGGGAGCTGTTTTTT.

This clonotype has just a few counts. The chain has TRBV6-1 and TRBJ2-1, with D perhaps given as TRBD1 or TRBD2 (6 bases each). The germline V gene has CDR1 MNHNS and CDR2 SASEGT. Trimming cost V 6 bases and J 4 bases, with 16 bases left between them. There are 15 residues in the CDR3. CDR3 residues: CASRVRGPKYNEQFF. For the CDR3, the DNA is TGTGCCAGCAGGGTACGGGGGCCAAAATACAATGAGCAGTTCTTC.

The J gene is TRBJ1-1, the V gene TRBV5-6, with D tentatively TRBD1 (6 bases). Between the trimmed V and J ends, which lost 4 bases and 6 bases, there was a span of 16 bases. Germline assignment: CDR1 SGHDT and CDR2 YYEEEE. The CDR3 has 14 residues. The CDR3: CASSRVGGFAEAFF. CDR3 in DNA: TGTGCCAGCAGCCGAGTGGGGGGCTTTGCTGAAGCTTTCTTT.

This clonotype was observed a handful of times. V is TRBV6-2 or TRBV6-3 and J is TRBJ1-2, with no clear D. This CDR3 comprises 14 residues. Germline V lookup: CDR1 MNHEY, CDR2 SVGEGT. With 0 bases removed from V and 1 base from J, the gap between germline ends came to 6 bases. CDR3 in amino acids: CASSYSSLNYGYTF. Written as DNA, the CDR3 is TGTGCCAGCAGTTACTCGAGTCTTAACTATGGCTACACCTTC.

This clonotype was seen more than once but under ten times. The rearrangement links TRBV6-1 to TRBJ2-1; D gene ambiguous. The germline gives CDR1 MNHNS, CDR2 SASEGT. This CDR3 has 14 residues. V lost 8 bases, J lost 7 bases, and 18 bases lay in between. In DNA form, the CDR3 reads TGTGCCAGCGGCGCGGCGGACCCTCCGAATGAGCAGTTCTTC. Its protein is CASGAADPPNEQFF.

This clonotype has only a few counts. The genes are TRBV12-3 or TRBV12-4 and TRBJ2-1; 8 positions agree with TRBD2. CDR3 length: 17 amino acids. CDR3 region: CTFSFQLSGGKYNEQFF. As DNA, the CDR3 is TGTACCTTCAGTTTCCAGCTAAGCGGGGGCAAATACAATGAGCAGTTCTTC.

This clonotype was detected many times. The chain joins TRBV15 to TRBJ1-4; no firm D call. The CDR3 length is 15 residues. Germline V gene sequence: CDR1 LNHNV, CDR2 YYDKDF (reference sequence). Trimming left V 3 bases short and J 4 bases short, with 12 bases between. CDR3 sequence: CATSRDGALNEKLFF. CDR3 in DNA: TGTGCCACCAGCAGGGACGGAGCTCTTAATGAAAAACTGTTTTTT. Full variable domain (missing parts from reference TRBV15 and TRBJ1-4): DAMVIQNPRYQVTQFGKPVTLSCSQTLNHNVMYWYQQKSSQAPKLLFHYYDKDFNNEADTPDNFQSRRPNTSFCFLDIRSPGLGDTAMYLCATSRDGALNEKLFFGSGTQLSVL.

The rearrangement links TRBV30 to TRBJ1-4; TRBD1 might be the D (5 bases). The CDR3 extends over 13 amino acids. Germline V lookup: CDR1 GTSNPN, CDR2 SVGIG (reference sequence). Trimming took off 4 bases at V and 7 bases at J, with 13 bases between the two ends. The CDR3 sequence is CAWMSGPAEKLFF. The CDR3 nucleotides read TGTGCCTGGATGTCGGGGCCTGCTGAAAAACTGTTTTTT.

This chain links TRBV20-1 with TRBJ2-7; possible D gene TRBD2, 6 bases. V lost 3 bases and J lost 7, with 10 bases in between. The CDR3 is 11 amino acids. Germline CDR1 reads DFQATT; CDR2 reads SNEGSKA (reference sequence). The CDR3 loop is CSASFLAEQYF. The CDR3 DNA sequence: TGCAGTGCTAGTTTCCTAGCGGAGCAGTACTTC.

There are a few counts of this clonotype. The chain uses TRBV6-5 and TRBJ2-7, with D maybe TRBD2 (7 bases). Germline V CDR1 and CDR2: MNHEY, SVGAGI. The germline V and J ends were trimmed by 2 bases and 3 bases, with 20 bases remaining between them. The length of the CDR3 is 17 residues. This CDR3 is CASSYGWGGTKGYEQYF. Written as DNA, the CDR3 is TGTGCCAGCAGTTACGGGTGGGGAGGGACAAAAGGCTACGAGCAGTACTTC.

The rearrangement uses TRBV7-3 and TRBJ2-3; D is uncertain. The CDR3 runs 13 residues. In germline, CDR1 is SGHTA, CDR2 FQGTGA. The V end lost 5 bases, the J end lost 2 bases, and 8 bases lay between the germline ends. CDR3 nucleotides: TGTGCCAGCAGCCGGAGCCACACAGATACGCAGTATTTT. As protein: CASSRSHTDTQYF.

The chain has TRBV10-3 and TRBJ1-2; weak D call: TRBD1 (5 bases). The CDR3 consists of 15 residues. Germline V lookup: CDR1 ENHRY, CDR2 SYGVKD. The V and J ends lost 4 bases and 5 bases respectively, with 17 bases between them. CDR3 in amino acids: CAISGEEQGSYGYTF. The CDR3 region has the DNA TGTGCCATCAGTGGTGAAGAGCAGGGCTCATATGGCTACACCTTC.